Presented here are 22 T cell receptor beta chains from one specimen sequenced in a study of CD8 T cell repertoires and HIV-1 epitope variants. The assay was immunoSEQ multiplex PCR, and TCRdb's table has in-frame clones only and misses some. Here the sample spans about 4,600 clones, approximately 70% being singletons. Their specific antigens are unknown. What was sequenced was cultured CD8+ T cells derived from PBMCs. These TCRs come from a male donor with HIV.

Only a few counts were recorded for this clone. This chain links TRBV28 with TRBJ2-3, with D possibly being TRBD1 (5 bases). The germline V gene encodes CDR1 MDHEN and CDR2 SYDVKM. The germline V and J ends were trimmed by 4 bases and 6 bases, with 14 bases remaining between them. The CDR3 is 14 amino acids. DNA of the CDR3: TGTGCCAGCAGTTCCGTTTTTGGGGCGGATACGCAGTATTTT. Translating it yields CASSSVFGADTQYF. Supplemented by reference TRBV28 and TRBJ2-3, the full variable domain reads DVKVTQSSRYLVKRTGEKVFLECVQDMDHENMFWYRQDPGLGLRLIYFSYDVKMKEKGDIPEGYSVSREKKERFSLILESASTNQTSMYLCASSSVFGADTQYFGPGTRLTVL.

The rearrangement joins TRBV5-1 to TRBJ2-2; D gene ambiguous. Germline-derived CDR1 and CDR2 are SGHRS and YFSETQ. This CDR3 comprises 13 residues. Trimming cost V 2 bases and J 4 bases, with 6 bases left between them. In nucleotides, the CDR3 is TGCGCCAGCAGCTTCCTATTCACCGGGGAGCTGTTTTTT. Residues: CASSFLFTGELFF. The full variable domain, its missing parts supplied by reference TRBV5-1 and TRBJ2-2, is KAGVTQTPRYLIKTRGQQVTLSCSPISGHRSVSWYQQTPGQGLQFLFEYFSETQRNKGNFPGRFSGRQFSNSRSEMNVSTLELGDSALYLCASSFLFTGELFFGEGSRLTVL.

To note about this clone: This same CDR3 is encoded by further DNA sequences in the sample. V gene TRBV28 combines with J gene TRBJ2-1; D is unclear. CDR1 and CDR2 from the germline V gene are MDHEN and SYDVKM. V lost 5 bases to trimming and J lost 4 bases, with 6 bases between them. The CDR3 spans 12 residues. The CDR3 nucleotides are TGTGCCAGCAGTCTCGAGTACAATGAGCAGTTCTTC. Translated: CASSLEYNEQFF.

The chain carries TRBV4-1 and TRBJ2-3; D uncertain. Between the trimmed V and J ends, which lost 4 bases and 1 base, there was a span of 12 bases. Germline V gene sequence: CDR1 MGHRA, CDR2 YSYEKL. The CDR3 has 15 residues. CDR3 protein: CASSPEERRTDTQYF. The DNA for the CDR3 is TGCGCCAGCAGCCCGGAAGAGCGCCGCACAGATACGCAGTATTTT.

The chain uses TRBV5-8 and TRBJ2-5; unclear D gene. Per the germline V gene, CDR1 is SGHTS and CDR2 is YDEGEE. V gave up 4 bases and J gave up 5 bases, with 12 bases separating them. This CDR3 has 13 amino acids. The CDR3 sequence is CASSPENGETQYF. The DNA of the CDR3 is TGTGCCAGCAGCCCCGAAAATGGGGAGACCCAGTACTTC.

The chain combines TRBV9 with TRBJ2-2; the D gene is possibly TRBD2 (6 bases). Trimming left V 3 bases short and J 5 bases short, with 17 bases between. Germline CDR1 SGDLS, CDR2 YYNGEE. The CDR3 totals 16 residues. CDR3 coding DNA: TGTGCCAGCAGCGCTCGGGTGGCCGGAGGGACCGGGGAGCTGTTTTTT. It codes for CASSARVAGGTGELFF.

V usage is TRBV6-4 and J usage is TRBJ1-5; 12 bases agree with TRBD1. In germline, CDR1 is MRHNA, CDR2 SNTAGT. The CDR3 has 15 amino acids. The J segment lost 5 bases and the V segment lost 5 bases, leaving 4 bases of the junction unmatched. In DNA form, the CDR3 reads TGTGCCAGCAGTCACGGGACAGGGGGCGATCAGCCCCAGCATTTT. This encodes CASSHGTGGDQPQHF.

The chain links TRBV7-9 to TRBJ2-7; 9 nucleotides align to TRBD1. J gave up 3 bases and V 1 base, and 4 bases lay outside the gene matches. This CDR3 spans 15 amino acids. CDR1 is SEHNR, CDR2 FQNEAQ, per germline (reference sequence). CDR3 sequence: CASSLVPDRGYEQYF. As DNA, the CDR3 is TGTGCCAGCAGCTTAGTCCCGGACAGGGGCTACGAGCAGTACTTC.

The count of this clone is one. This sequence joins TRBV11-2 and TRBJ2-3; weak D call: TRBD2 (7 bases). Germline values: CDR1 SGHAT, CDR2 FQNNGV. V gave up 8 bases and J gave up 1 base, with 13 bases separating them. The CDR3 runs to 14 residues. This CDR3 reads CASSGGPRTDTQYF. For the CDR3, the DNA is TGTGCCAGCTCCGGGGGGCCCCGCACAGATACGCAGTATTTT.

The J gene is TRBJ1-3, the V gene TRBV28; D unresolved. Between the trimmed V and J ends, which lost 8 bases and 0 bases, there was a span of 14 bases. The length of the CDR3 is 15 residues. In germline, CDR1 is MDHEN, CDR2 SYDVKM. The chain's CDR3 is CASSWRVISGNTIYF. CDR3 DNA sequence: TGTGCCAGCTCGTGGAGGGTGATCTCTGGAAACACCATATATTTT.

The chain recombines TRBV6-6 with TRBJ2-3; the D is unclear. Germline CDR1 is MNHNY and CDR2 is SVGAGI (reference sequence). V shed 7 bases and J shed 0 bases, with 8 bases lying between them. There are 13 residues in the CDR3. CDR3 coding DNA: TGTGCCAGCACCAAAGGGAGCACAGATACGCAGTATTTT. It codes for CASTKGSTDTQYF.

The chain recombines TRBV7-3 with TRBJ2-1; 8 bases are shared with TRBD2. V trimming: 4 bases; J trimming: 8 bases; junction bases outside the gene matches: 7. The germline V gene encodes CDR1 SGHTA and CDR2 FQGTGA. The CDR3 totals 14 residues. For the CDR3, the DNA is TGTGCCAGCAGCTGGTCGGGGGGGTCGGATGAGCAGTTCTTC. As protein: CASSWSGGSDEQFF.

The rearrangement joins TRBV10-3 to TRBJ2-5, with 10 bases fitting TRBD2. Germline V CDR1 and CDR2: ENHRY, SYGVKD. CDR3 length: 14 residues. V was pared by 11 bases and J by 4 bases, with 10 bases of the junction left unmatched. CDR3 nucleotide sequence: TGTGCCGCTCGCCCTAGCGGGGGCTTAGAGACCCAGTACTTC. Its protein is CAARPSGGLETQYF.

The chain is built from TRBV5-6 and TRBJ2-2; TRBD2 might be the D (5 bases). Looked up from germline, CDR1 is SGHDT and CDR2 is YYEEEE. V lost 4 bases to trimming and J lost 2 bases, with 12 bases between them. The CDR3 is 15 residues long. The CDR3 here is CASSDYYQNTGELFF. For the CDR3, the DNA is TGTGCCAGCAGCGACTATTACCAAAACACCGGGGAGCTGTTTTTT.

The V gene is TRBV15, the J gene TRBJ1-1; D is possibly TRBD1 (6 bases). CDR1 is LNHNV and CDR2 is YYDKDF in the germline V gene (reference sequence). Trimming left V 0 bases short and J 5 bases short, with 10 bases between. The CDR3 length is 14 residues. The CDR3 here is CATSRDDRLTEAFF. CDR3 nucleotide sequence: TGTGCCACCAGCAGAGACGACAGGTTGACTGAAGCTTTCTTT.

By share, this clone counts as hyperexpanded. The chain employs TRBV28 and TRBJ1-1; 10 bases line up with TRBD1. V gave up 4 bases and J gave up 4 bases; unmatched junction bases: 12. The CDR3 has 17 residues. From germline, CDR1 is MDHEN and CDR2 SYDVKM. This CDR3 is CASSSPGTGVISTEAFF. CDR3 DNA sequence: TGTGCCAGCAGTTCCCCCGGGACAGGGGTGATTTCCACTGAAGCTTTCTTT.

This chain connects TRBV28 to TRBJ2-1, with 10 bases fitting TRBD1. The germline V gene has CDR1 MDHEN and CDR2 SYDVKM. This CDR3 spans 14 amino acids. Trimming removed 3 bases from V and 10 bases from J; junction bases left unmatched: 6. CDR3 amino acids: CASSLTGGEYEQFF. The CDR3 DNA follows: TGTGCCAGCAGTTTGACAGGGGGCGAATACGAGCAGTTCTTC.

J is TRBJ2-5 and V is TRBV7-2; possible D gene TRBD1, 5 bases. TRBJ2-7 explains the end of the DNA better; the J call may be wrong. CDR1 is SGHTA and CDR2 is FQGNSA in the germline V gene. The CDR3 has 15 residues. The CDR3 reads CASSLGTLSSYEQYF. CDR3 coding DNA: TGTGCCAGCAGCTTAGGGACATTGAGCTCCTACGAGCAGTACTTC.

The gene calls are TRBV19 and TRBJ2-7, with TRBD1 matching over 10 bases. CDR3 length: 14 amino acids. The trim removed 6 bases at V and 4 bases at J, leaving 6 bases unmatched. Germline CDR1 LNHDA, CDR2 SQIVND (reference sequence). The DNA of the CDR3 is TGTGCCAGTAGGGGACAGGGGAACGTGTACGAGCAGTACTTC. Protein sequence: CASRGQGNVYEQYF. The full variable domain, rest sourced from reference TRBV19 and TRBJ2-7, is DGGITQSPKYLFRKEGQNVTLSCEQNLNHDAMYWYRQDPGQGLRLIYYSQIVNDFQKGDIAEGYSVSREKKESFPLTVTSAQKNPTAFYLCASRGQGNVYEQYFGPGTRLTVT.

The V gene is TRBV23-1, the J gene TRBJ1-1; weak D call: TRBD1 (5 bases). TRBV23-1 is an open reading frame, and its role is uncertain. V lost 8 bases to trimming and J lost 3 bases, with 19 bases between them. This CDR3 spans 15 amino acids. CDR3 loop: CASVGQGRVDTEAFF. For the CDR3, the DNA is TGCGCCAGCGTGGGGCAGGGCAGGGTAGACACTGAAGCTTTCTTT.

The V gene is TRBV11-2, the J gene TRBJ2-7; tentative D call: TRBD2 (5 bases). The germline V gene encodes CDR1 SGHAT and CDR2 FQNNGV. This CDR3 contains 13 residues. V dropped 5 bases and J dropped 2 bases, with 10 bases sitting between them. In DNA form, the CDR3 reads TGTGCCAGCAGCCCCGACGGGACCTACGAGCAGTACTTC. Amino acid sequence: CASSPDGTYEQYF. Looking up the rest from reference TRBV11-2 and TRBJ2-7 gives the full variable domain: EAGVAQSPRYKIIEKRQSVAFWCNPISGHATLYWYQQILGQGPKLLIQFQNNGVVDDSQLPKDRFSAERLKGVDSTLKIQPAKLEDSAVYLCASSPDGTYEQYFGPGTRLTVT.

The V and J genes are TRBV4-3 and TRBJ2-5; unclear D gene. With 4 bases removed from V and 5 bases from J, the gap between germline ends came to 20 bases. The germline gives CDR1 LGHNA, CDR2 YSLEER. The CDR3 length is 16 residues. Here the CDR3 reads CASSPRGSHGGETQYF. CDR3 nucleotides: TGCGCCAGCAGCCCCCGTGGTAGTCACGGCGGCGAGACCCAGTACTTC.